This is a list of T cell receptor beta chains from one sample in a study of cytomegalovirus exposure and HLA in healthy donors. Profiled with immunoSEQ multiplex PCR; TCRdb holds only in-frame clones, not every one. The sample comprises over 150,000 clones, 75% to 90% of which are singletons, and about 4.8% rests with the top ten. Sample: PBMCs. These receptors were obtained from a man aged 25-40 years in good health and CMV-seronegative. Both conserved end residues are part of each CDR3. The D gene is left open where the match is weak. Clone sizes are given selectively: once, few, many, or a class where the clone is expanded.

D gene	V gene	J gene	clone size	CDR3 DNA	CDR3 protein
TRBD2	TRBV6-5	TRBJ2-7	.	TGTGCCAGCAGTTACGGGACTAGTTACGAGCAGTACTTC	CASSYGTSYEQYF
.	TRBV4-1	TRBJ2-7	.	TGCGCCAGCAGCCAAAACTCAGGTGCCTACGAGCAGTACTTC	CASSQNSGAYEQYF
TRBD1	TRBV18	TRBJ1-3	once	TGTGCCAGCTCACCAGATGGGACAGGGAGGAACACCATATATTTT	CASSPDGTGRNTIYF
.	TRBV10-3	TRBJ2-7	.	TGTGCCATCAGGAGGGAGCAAGGGGCGGGGTACGAGCAGTACTTC	CAIRREQGAGYEQYF
.	TRBV9	TRBJ2-7	few	TGTGCCAGCGGACGGGGGGCCGTTCTTGACGAGCAGTACTTC	CASGRGAVLDEQYF
TRBD1	TRBV7-6	TRBJ1-4	once	TGTGCCAGCAGCTCTCTCACCAAGGGACAGCATAATGAAAAACTGTTTTTT	CASSSLTKGQHNEKLFF
TRBD1	TRBV28	TRBJ1-1	.	TGTGCCAGCAGTTTATCGACAGGGGGAACCACTGAAGCTTTCTTT	CASSLSTGGTTEAFF
TRBD2	TRBV7-6	TRBJ2-1	few	TGTGCCAGCAGCTTAGCTGGGCGGGGGGTCTATTACAATGAGCAGTTCTTC	CASSLAGRGVYYNEQFF
TRBD1	TRBV11-2	TRBJ1-4	.	TGTGCCAGCAGCTCCCTCACAGGGGGACTGAATGAAAAACTGTTTTTT	CASSSLTGGLNEKLFF
.	TRBV11-2	TRBJ2-1	.	TGTGCCAGCAGCTTAGATTGGTCAGGGGACTACAATGAGCAGTTCTTC	CASSLDWSGDYNEQFF
TRBD1	TRBV9	TRBJ1-1	.	TGTGCCAGCAGCGTAACGTCAGGGGGCACTGAAGCTTTCTTT	CASSVTSGGTEAFF
.	TRBV29-1	TRBJ2-6	.	TGCAGTGTCCAAACAGGGAGCTCTGGGGCCAACGTCCTGACTTTC	CSVQTGSSGANVLTF
.	TRBV5-1	TRBJ2-5	.	TGCGCCAGCACCTCGGGGGTTGGGTACCAAGAGACCCAGTACTTC	CASTSGVGYQETQYF
.	TRBV6-5	TRBJ2-7	.	TGTGCCAGCAGTTCGCCGACTCTTCTCTCCTACGAGCAGTACTTC	CASSSPTLLSYEQYF
TRBD2	TRBV7-6	TRBJ2-3	.	TGTGCCAGCAGCTTAGCGGGAGGGCATAGCACAGATACGCAGTATTTT	CASSLAGGHSTDTQYF
.	TRBV30	TRBJ2-3	.	TGTGCCTGGAGTGTAGACAACAGTATGGATACGCAGTATTTT	CAWSVDNSMDTQYF
TRBD2	TRBV4-1	TRBJ2-3	.	TGCGCCAGCAGCCAAGCGGGGGGCGGGGGGGCCAAAGATACGCAGTATTTT	CASSQAGGGGAKDTQYF
.	TRBV27	TRBJ1-6	.	TGTGCCAGCAGTTCCATCCTTGGACTGCGCTTATATAATTCACCCCTCCACTTT	CASSSILGLRLYNSPLHF
TRBD2	TRBV5-1	TRBJ2-7	.	TGCGCCAGCAGTGGACTAGCGGGAGGTTCCTACGAGCAGTACTTC	CASSGLAGGSYEQYF
TRBD1	TRBV27	TRBJ1-1	.	TGTGCCAGCAGTTTCAGGGGGGTGGGCACTGAAGCTTTCTTT	CASSFRGVGTEAFF
TRBD1	TRBV19	TRBJ2-7	.	TGTGCCAGTAGGGACAGGGACGCCGACGAGCAGTACTTC	CASRDRDADEQYF
TRBD2	TRBV15	TRBJ2-1	.	TGTGCCACCAGCAGACCTTTGGCCAGACGGGGGGATTACAATGAGCAGTTCTTC	CATSRPLARRGDYNEQFF